Listed below are T cell receptor beta chains from one sample, sequenced in a study of T cell responses to AZD1222 COVID-19 vaccine. Clones were sequenced by immunoSEQ multiplex PCR, and TCRdb holds only the in-frame ones, with some missing. The top ten hold about 41% of the sample, which has 85,000 to 110,000 clones, 91% seen once. The material sequenced was peripheral blood, taken on day 0 of AZD1222 vaccination. Receptors were obtained from an adult in good health. Both conserved end residues are part of each CDR3. The D gene is left open where the match is weak. Only some rows state a clone size, as once, few, many or a class for expanded clones.

size	D	V	J	CDR3	DNA
-	-	TRBV7-2	TRBJ2-5	CASNLGGSQETQYF	TGTGCCAGCAACCTGGGTGGGAGTCAAGAGACCCAGTACTTC
-	-	TRBV28	TRBJ1-6	CASSFTDRNNSPLHF	TGTGCCAGCAGTTTTACCGACCGAAATAATTCACCCCTCCACTTT
-	TRBD1	TRBV28	TRBJ2-7	CASSFTGQPSYEQYF	TGTGCCAGCAGTTTCACGGGACAGCCCTCCTACGAGCAGTACTTC
-	TRBD2	TRBV9	TRBJ2-1	CASSSRLAGTNEQFF	TGTGCCAGCAGCTCCCGGTTAGCGGGAACCAATGAGCAGTTCTTC
once	TRBD2	TRBV4-1	TRBJ2-1	CASSQRLAEYEQFF	TGCGCCAGCAGCCAGCGACTAGCGGAATATGAGCAGTTCTTC
-	-	TRBV4-1	TRBJ1-2	CASSRAGGYTF	TGCGCCAGCAGCCGAGCGGGGGGCTACACCTTC
-	-	TRBV5-1	TRBJ2-7	CASSSSYEQYF	TGCGCCAGCAGCTCGTCCTACGAGCAGTACTTC
-	TRBD1	TRBV29-1	TRBJ2-7	CSASGTGGPHEQYF	TGCAGCGCTTCCGGGACAGGGGGGCCTCACGAGCAGTACTTC
-	-	TRBV30	TRBJ1-2	CAWSGGLGGLGYTF	TGTGCCTGGAGTGGGGGACTTGGGGGGCTAGGCTACACCTTC
once	TRBD2	TRBV11-2	TRBJ2-5	CASSLAVAGGQETQYF	TGTGCCAGCAGCTTAGCGGTAGCGGGAGGACAAGAGACCCAGTACTTC
-	-	TRBV7-9	TRBJ1-6	CASSSLWAADNSPLHF	TGTGCCAGCAGCTCCTTGTGGGCAGCGGATAATTCACCCCTCCACTTT
-	TRBD1	TRBV28	TRBJ2-7	CASSLGRGHAHEQYF	TGTGCCAGCAGTTTAGGTAGGGGGCACGCACACGAGCAGTACTTC